This T cell receptor beta chain appears in the sequencing data of a study of T cells in Graves' hyperthyroidism and ophthalmopathy. Study information: Specimen type is peripheral blood, collected at initial diagnosis prior to any treatment.

On this clonotype: Its antigen is unknown.

Points from the study as a whole: The blood repertoire included most of the expanded thyroid clonotypes above 0.001.

Germline CDR1 and CDR2: SGHTS and YDEGEE. CDR3 length equals 11 residues. V was pared by 4 bases and J by 5 bases, with 7 bases between. Amplification targeted TCR beta CDR3 regions from RNA transcripts. Researchers ran a first-round RT-PCR on the TCR CDR3 using the HTBI primer set. MiXCR, run by TCRdb on the multiplex PCR reads, gives a single entry per CDR3 protein. This sample has 800,000 or so distinct CDR3 sequences, with roughly 37% found just once. Patients were aged 18 to 65, had disease duration under 2 months, and had newly diagnosed hyperthyroidism. Used for diagnoses were clinical symptoms, serum thyroxine and TRAb, thyroid ultrasound and orbital computed tomography.

Material: blood. The TCR originated in a man between 18 and 29 years old with Graves' hyperthyroidism. This rearrangement joins TRBV5-8 to TRBJ2-7, with D hard to call. The CDR3 loop reads CASSQANEQYF. The CDR3 nucleotides are TGTGCCAGCAGCCAGGCGAACGAGCAGTACTTC.